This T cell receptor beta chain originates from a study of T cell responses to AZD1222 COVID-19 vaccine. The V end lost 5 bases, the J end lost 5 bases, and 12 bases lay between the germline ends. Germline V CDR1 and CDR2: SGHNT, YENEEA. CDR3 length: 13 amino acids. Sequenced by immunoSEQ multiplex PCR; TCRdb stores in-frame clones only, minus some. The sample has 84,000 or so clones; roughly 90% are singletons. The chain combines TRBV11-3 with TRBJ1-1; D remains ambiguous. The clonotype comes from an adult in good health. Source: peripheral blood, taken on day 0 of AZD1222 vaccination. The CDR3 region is CASSQQDGTEAFF. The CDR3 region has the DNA TGTGCCAGCAGCCAACAAGACGGGACTGAAGCTTTCTTT.